This T cell receptor beta chain was identified during a study of vaccination effects on CD4 cells after COVID-19. Study summary: Post-vaccine sampling took place a median of 72 days after the second dose. Culturing of around 2 million PBMC per well took place with around 9 IU/ml IL-2 and about 9.3 ug/ml peptides.

The J segment lost 2 bases and the V segment lost 1 base, leaving 11 bases of the junction unmatched. Germline V lookup: CDR1 SQVTM, CDR2 ANQGSEA. The CDR3 is 18 residues long. On this clone itself: Antigen specificity is unknown.

Clones were sequenced by immunoSEQ multiplex PCR, and TCRdb holds only the in-frame ones, with some missing. This sample has about 39,000 clones; about 63% occur once, and the top ten carry 6% to 8.5%. Following an approximately ten-day culture, CD4+ T cells were purified. Each participant received a vaccine that was either BNT162b2 or mRNA-1273, given as two doses. None of the vaccinated had previously contracted SARS-CoV-2, and their nucleocapsid antibodies tested negative. Researchers swapped half the medium for IL-2 medium on both days 3 and 7. Here the sequenced sample was CD4+ T cells from PBMCs cultured without peptide, taken after COVID-19 vaccination. The V and J genes are TRBV29-1 and TRBJ2-1; 10 bases align to TRBD2. This sequence was found in a human donor who received a COVID-19 vaccine. CDR3 sequence reads: CSVEGRAGGLTTYNEQFF. CDR3 DNA sequence: TGCAGCGTTGAAGGAAGAGCGGGGGGGCTTACCACCTACAATGAGCAGTTCTTC.